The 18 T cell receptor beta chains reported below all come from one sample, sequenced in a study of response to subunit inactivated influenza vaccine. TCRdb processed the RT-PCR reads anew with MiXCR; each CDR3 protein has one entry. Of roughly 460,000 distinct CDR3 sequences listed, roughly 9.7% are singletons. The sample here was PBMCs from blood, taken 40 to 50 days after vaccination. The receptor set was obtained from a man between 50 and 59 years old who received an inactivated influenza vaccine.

In DNA form, the CDR3 reads TGTGCCAGCAGTGAATGGGGGGCCGAAAATTCACCCCTCCACTTT. Its protein product is CASSEWGAENSPLHF. This chain joins TRBV6-1 and TRBJ1-6; D possibly corresponds to TRBD1 (6 bases). Germline V gives CDR1 MNHNS, CDR2 SASEGT. The germline V and J ends were trimmed by 2 bases and 7 bases, with 12 bases remaining between them. The CDR3 runs to 15 residues.

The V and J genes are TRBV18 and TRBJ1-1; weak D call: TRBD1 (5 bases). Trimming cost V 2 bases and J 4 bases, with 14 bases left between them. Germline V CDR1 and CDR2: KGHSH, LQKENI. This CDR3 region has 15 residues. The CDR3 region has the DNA TGTGCCAGCTCACCAATTGCAGGGCAGGCCACTGAAGCTTTCTTT. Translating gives CASSPIAGQATEAFF.

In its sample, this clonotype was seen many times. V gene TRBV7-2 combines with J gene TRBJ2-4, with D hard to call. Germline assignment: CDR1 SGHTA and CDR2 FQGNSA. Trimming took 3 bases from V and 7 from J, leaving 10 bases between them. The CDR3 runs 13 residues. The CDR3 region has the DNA TGTGCCAGCAGCTTTAATATCATTAACATTCAGTACTTC. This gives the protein CASSFNIINIQYF.

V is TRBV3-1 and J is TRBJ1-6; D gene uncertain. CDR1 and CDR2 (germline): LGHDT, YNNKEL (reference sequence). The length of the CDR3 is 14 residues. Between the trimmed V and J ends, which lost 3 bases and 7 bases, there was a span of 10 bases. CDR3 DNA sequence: TGTGCCAGCAGCCATGGGGAATCGAATTCACCCCTCCACTTT. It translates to CASSHGESNSPLHF.

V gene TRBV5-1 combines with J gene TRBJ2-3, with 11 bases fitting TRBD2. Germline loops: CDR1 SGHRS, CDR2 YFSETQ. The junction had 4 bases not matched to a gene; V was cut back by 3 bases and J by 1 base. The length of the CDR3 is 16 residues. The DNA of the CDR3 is TGCGCCAGCAGCTCCTCGACTAGCGGGGGCACAGATACGCAGTATTTT. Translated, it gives CASSSSTSGGTDTQYF.

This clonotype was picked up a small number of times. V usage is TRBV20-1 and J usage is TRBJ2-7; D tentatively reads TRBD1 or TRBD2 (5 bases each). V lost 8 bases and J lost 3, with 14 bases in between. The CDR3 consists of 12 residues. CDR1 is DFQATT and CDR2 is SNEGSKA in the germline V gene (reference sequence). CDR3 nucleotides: TGCAGTATTCCGGGACGCCACTACGAGCAGTACTTC. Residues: CSIPGRHYEQYF.

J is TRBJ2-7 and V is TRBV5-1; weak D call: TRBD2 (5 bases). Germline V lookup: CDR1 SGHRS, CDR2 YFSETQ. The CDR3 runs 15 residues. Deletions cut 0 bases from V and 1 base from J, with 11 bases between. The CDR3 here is CASSLGRGLSYEQYF. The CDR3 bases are TGCGCCAGCAGCTTGGGTCGCGGACTTTCCTACGAGCAGTACTTC.

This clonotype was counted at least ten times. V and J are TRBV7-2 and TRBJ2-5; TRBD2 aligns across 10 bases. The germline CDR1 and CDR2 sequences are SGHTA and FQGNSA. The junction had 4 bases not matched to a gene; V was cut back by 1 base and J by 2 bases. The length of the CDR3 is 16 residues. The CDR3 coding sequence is TGTGCCAGCAGCTTAGTGGTAGCGGGGGGTCAAGAGACCCAGTACTTC. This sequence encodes CASSLVVAGGQETQYF.

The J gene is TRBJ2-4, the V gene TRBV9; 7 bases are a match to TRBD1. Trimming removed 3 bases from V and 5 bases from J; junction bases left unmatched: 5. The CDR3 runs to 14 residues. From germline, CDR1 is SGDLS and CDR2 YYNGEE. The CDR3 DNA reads TGTGCCAGCAGCGGCAGAGGGGGCCAAAACATTCAGTACTTC. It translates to CASSGRGGQNIQYF.

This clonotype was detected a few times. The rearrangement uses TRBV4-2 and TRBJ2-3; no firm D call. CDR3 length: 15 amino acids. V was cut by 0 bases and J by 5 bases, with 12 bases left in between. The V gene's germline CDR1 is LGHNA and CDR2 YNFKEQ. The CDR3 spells CASSQDTTGGDTQYF. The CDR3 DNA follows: TGTGCCAGCAGCCAAGATACCACCGGTGGAGATACGCAGTATTTT.

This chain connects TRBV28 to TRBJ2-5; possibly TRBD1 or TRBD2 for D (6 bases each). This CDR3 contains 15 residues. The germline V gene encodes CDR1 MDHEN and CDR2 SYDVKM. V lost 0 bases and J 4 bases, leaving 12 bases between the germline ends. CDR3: CASSLWGGAGETQYF. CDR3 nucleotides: TGTGCCAGCAGTTTATGGGGGGGCGCGGGAGAGACCCAGTACTTC.

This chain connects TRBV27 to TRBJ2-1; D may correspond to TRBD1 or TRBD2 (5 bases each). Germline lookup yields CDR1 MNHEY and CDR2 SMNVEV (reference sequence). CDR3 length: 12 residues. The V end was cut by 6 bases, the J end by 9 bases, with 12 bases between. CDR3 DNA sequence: TGTGCCAGCAGGGGGGTTTTCAGTGAGCAGTTCTTC. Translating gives CASRGVFSEQFF.

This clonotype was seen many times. The DNA of the CDR3 is TGTGCCAGCAGCCGGGACAGGGGTTTACAGCCCCAGCATTTT. Residues: CASSRDRGLQPQHF. The chain employs TRBV12-3 or TRBV12-4 and TRBJ1-5; 10 positions agree with TRBD1. Germline trimming cut 6 bases from V and 7 bases from J; bases unmatched to any gene: 6. CDR3 length: 14 amino acids.

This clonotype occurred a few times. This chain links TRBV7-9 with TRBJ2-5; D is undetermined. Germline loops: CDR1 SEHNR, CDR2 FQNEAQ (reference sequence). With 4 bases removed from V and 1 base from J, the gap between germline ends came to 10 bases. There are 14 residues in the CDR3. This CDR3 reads CASSSAYPQETQYF. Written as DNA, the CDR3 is TGTGCCAGCAGCTCAGCCTATCCCCAAGAGACCCAGTACTTC.

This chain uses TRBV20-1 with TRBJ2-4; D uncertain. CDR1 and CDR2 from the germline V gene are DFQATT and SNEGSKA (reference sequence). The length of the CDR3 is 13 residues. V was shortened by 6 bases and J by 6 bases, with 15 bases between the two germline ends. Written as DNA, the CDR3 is TGCAGTGCGTTCCCAGGCTGGGGAAACATTCAGTACTTC. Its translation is CSAFPGWGNIQYF.

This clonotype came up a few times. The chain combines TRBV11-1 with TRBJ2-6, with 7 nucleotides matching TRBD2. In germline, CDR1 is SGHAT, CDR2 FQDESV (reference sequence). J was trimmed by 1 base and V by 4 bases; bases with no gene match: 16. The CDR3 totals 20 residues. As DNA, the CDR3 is TGTGCCAGCAGCTCCCGGGGCCGGGGAGGGGCGCATTCTGGGGCCAACGTCCTGACTTTC. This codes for CASSSRGRGGAHSGANVLTF.

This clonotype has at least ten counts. Written as DNA, the CDR3 is TGTGCCAGCAGCTTAGTTAGCGGGAGGGCCAATGAGCAGTTCTTC. This sequence encodes CASSLVSGRANEQFF. V and J are TRBV7-2 and TRBJ2-1, with 11 bases aligning to TRBD2. The J segment lost 6 bases and the V segment lost 1 base, leaving 2 bases of the junction unmatched. The germline V gene has CDR1 SGHTA and CDR2 FQGNSA. This CDR3 is 15 amino acids long.

The DNA of the CDR3 is TGTGCCAGCAGCCGACGGGGGGGCCGTATTAATGAGCAGTTCTTC. Its translation is CASSRRGGRINEQFF. This chain connects TRBV7-6 to TRBJ2-1; 8 bases are shared with TRBD2. V dropped 5 bases and J dropped 7; count of bases not matched to a gene: 10. This CDR3 has 15 amino acids. Germline V lookup: CDR1 SGHVS, CDR2 FNYEAQ.